Listed below are T cell receptor beta chains from one sample, sequenced in a study of T-cell reconstitution after alpha-beta-depleted transplantation in children. TCRdb reprocessed the PCR reads with MiXCR, giving one entry per CDR3 protein. Of hundreds of thousands of distinct CDR3 sequences listed, around 12% are singletons. The sequencing used PBMCs, collected before TCRalphabeta/CD19-depleted stem cell transplant. These receptors all come from a girl aged 2-10 years with congenital amegakaryocytic thrombocytopenia, due to receive a stem cell transplant. The CDR3 runs from the conserved cysteine through the conserved F or W. Fields, in order: V gene, D gene, J gene, clone size, CDR3 protein, CDR3 DNA. D genes are given only for firm matches. Size values are once, few and many counts, or a class for expanded clones, and some rows have none.

v_call: TRBV20-1
d_call: .
j_call: TRBJ1-5
clone_size: .
cdr3_aa: CSARQGYSNQPQHF
cdr3_nt: TGCAGTGCTAGACAGGGATATAGCAATCAGCCCCAGCATTTT

v_call: TRBV3-1
d_call: .
j_call: TRBJ2-5
clone_size: few
cdr3_aa: CATQPLREEETQYF
cdr3_nt: TGTGCCACCCAACCATTGCGAGAAGAAGAGACCCAGTACTTC

v_call: TRBV15
d_call: TRBD1
j_call: TRBJ1-1
clone_size: many
cdr3_aa: CATSRGGQGRMNTEAFF
cdr3_nt: TGTGCCACCAGCAGAGGCGGACAGGGAAGAATGAACACTGAAGCTTTCTTT

v_call: TRBV7-6
d_call: .
j_call: TRBJ2-1
clone_size: few
cdr3_aa: CASSLGERTEQFF
cdr3_nt: TGTGCCAGCAGCTTAGGAGAGCGGACCGAGCAGTTCTTC

v_call: TRBV20-1
d_call: .
j_call: TRBJ2-7
clone_size: many
cdr3_aa: CSAGREQILTYEQYF
cdr3_nt: TGCAGTGCTGGGCGTGAACAAATTTTGACCTACGAGCAGTACTTC

v_call: TRBV7-6
d_call: .
j_call: TRBJ2-7
clone_size: few
cdr3_aa: CASSLTLDGAQYF
cdr3_nt: TGTGCCAGCAGCTTAACCCTAGACGGCGCGCAGTACTTC

v_call: TRBV12-3/TRBV12-4
d_call: .
j_call: TRBJ1-4
clone_size: many
cdr3_aa: CASSFLGRADNEKLFF
cdr3_nt: TGTGCCAGCAGTTTTCTCGGGCGGGCAGATAATGAAAAACTGTTTTTT

v_call: TRBV27
d_call: TRBD2
j_call: TRBJ2-1
clone_size: many
cdr3_aa: CASSLGGWGLAGDNEQFF
cdr3_nt: TGTGCCAGCAGTTTAGGAGGTTGGGGGCTAGCGGGAGATAATGAGCAGTTCTTC

v_call: TRBV6-2/TRBV6-3
d_call: .
j_call: TRBJ2-5
clone_size: few
cdr3_aa: CASGEPGFLGTQYF
cdr3_nt: TGTGCCAGCGGCGAACCAGGATTCTTGGGGACCCAGTACTTC

v_call: TRBV4-2
d_call: .
j_call: TRBJ1-1
clone_size: many
cdr3_aa: CASSQDPREQTEAFF
cdr3_nt: TGTGCCAGCAGCCAAGATCCCCGCGAACAGACTGAAGCTTTCTTT

v_call: TRBV5-1
d_call: TRBD1
j_call: TRBJ2-2
clone_size: many
cdr3_aa: CASSWDSGRFTGELFF
cdr3_nt: TGCGCCAGCAGTTGGGACAGCGGTCGGTTCACCGGGGAGCTGTTTTTT

v_call: TRBV7-8
d_call: .
j_call: TRBJ2-5
clone_size: .
cdr3_aa: CASSLGGWVGETQYF
cdr3_nt: TGTGCCAGCAGCTTAGGAGGGTGGGTGGGAGAGACCCAGTACTTC

v_call: TRBV28
d_call: .
j_call: TRBJ1-3
clone_size: .
cdr3_aa: CASSSGTAVSSGNTIYF
cdr3_nt: TGTGCCAGCAGTTCCGGGACCGCCGTTAGCTCTGGAAACACCATATATTTT

v_call: TRBV20-1
d_call: TRBD2
j_call: TRBJ2-1
clone_size: .
cdr3_aa: CSARASGRALSNNEQFF
cdr3_nt: TGCAGTGCTAGGGCCAGCGGGAGGGCCTTGAGCAACAATGAGCAGTTCTTC

v_call: TRBV7-6
d_call: .
j_call: TRBJ2-4
clone_size: few
cdr3_aa: CASSLVSGTPTPLAKNIQYF
cdr3_nt: TGTGCCAGCAGCTTAGTTTCCGGAACTCCAACTCCTCTAGCCAAAAACATTCAGTACTTC

v_call: TRBV3-1
d_call: .
j_call: TRBJ2-7
clone_size: .
cdr3_aa: CASSQDSAFPYEQYF
cdr3_nt: TGTGCCAGCAGCCAAGATAGCGCCTTCCCCTACGAGCAGTACTTC

v_call: TRBV7-2
d_call: .
j_call: TRBJ1-6
clone_size: many
cdr3_aa: CASSLDYRVKNSPLHF
cdr3_nt: TGTGCCAGCAGCCTGGATTACAGGGTTAAGAATTCACCCCTCCACTTT

v_call: TRBV12-3/TRBV12-4
d_call: .
j_call: TRBJ2-7
clone_size: many
cdr3_aa: CASSFLDGAYYF
cdr3_nt: TGTGCCAGCAGTTTTTTGGACGGAGCCTACTACTTC

v_call: TRBV12-3/TRBV12-4
d_call: .
j_call: TRBJ2-7
clone_size: few
cdr3_aa: CASSHANDRTSYEQYF
cdr3_nt: TGTGCCAGCAGTCACGCCAATGACCGCACTTCCTACGAGCAGTACTTC

v_call: TRBV3-1
d_call: .
j_call: TRBJ2-5
clone_size: .
cdr3_aa: CASSQGDSETQYF
cdr3_nt: TGTGCCAGCAGCCAAGGGGATTCGGAGACCCAGTACTTC